This T cell receptor (beta chain) was sequenced during a study of blood T cell repertoires in COVID-19. The overall study: The cDNA or gDNA used as material had been derived from T cells, B-cell-depleted T cells, or PBMCs.

Per the study methods: The authors estimated nucleated cell counts from reference gene primer amplification. Using immunoSEQ multiplex PCR, the repertoire was profiled, and TCRdb retains in-frame clones only, with some absent. The D gene and trimming were derived from the DNA, and the V and J assignments and clone size from that table. The data hold 150,000 to 200,000 clones, with around nine tenths observed a single time. CDR1 and CDR2 (germline): SGHVS, FNYEAQ. V dropped 5 bases and J dropped 9 bases, with 20 bases sitting between them. The CDR3 totals 16 residues. The V gene is TRBV7-6, the J gene TRBJ1-6; no definite D call. The specimen sequenced was peripheral blood. The receptor's source is a woman aged 70 to 79 with COVID-19, enrolled during active disease. The CDR3 DNA sequence: TGTGCCAGCAGCCCAGAGGGAGGCACAAATTTTTCACCCCTCCACTTT. Its translation is CASSPEGGTNFSPLHF.